The 14 T cell receptor beta chains reported below all come from one sample, sequenced in a study of early T cells in non-severe SARS-CoV-2 infection. TCRdb ran MiXCR on the 5' RACE reads and lists one entry per CDR3 protein. Of about 76,000 distinct CDR3 sequences listed, around 15% were seen once; the top ten hold approximately 12%. The sample taken for sequencing was whole blood. The receptors derive from an adult who was a healthcare worker with PCR-confirmed SARS-CoV-2 infection or an uninfected control (not recorded which).

This clonotype occurred a few times. Here the CDR3 DNA reads TGTGCCACCAGCATAGATCCGTTGGAGAACACTGAAGCTTTCTTT. Encoded protein: CATSIDPLENTEAFF. The chain recombines TRBV15 with TRBJ1-1; D is unclear. V dropped 4 bases and J dropped 1 base, with 13 bases sitting between them. This CDR3 has 15 residues. The germline CDR1 and CDR2 sequences are LNHNV and YYDKDF (reference sequence).

This clonotype has only a few counts. V usage is TRBV12-3 or TRBV12-4 and J usage is TRBJ2-2; D might be TRBD2 (6 bases). V was cut by 5 bases and J by 7 bases, with 17 bases left in between. This CDR3 contains 15 residues. The CDR3 DNA is TGTGCCAGCAGTCAAGGACTACCTTCGGGCGGGGAGCTGTTTTTT. This gives the protein CASSQGLPSGGELFF.

Ten or more counts support this clonotype. The rearrangement links TRBV3-1 to TRBJ2-1; no clear D gene. Germline V lookup: CDR1 LGHDT, CDR2 YNNKEL (reference sequence). This CDR3 contains 13 residues. Trimming took off 2 bases at V and 7 bases at J, with 9 bases between the two ends. DNA of the CDR3: TGTGCCAGCAGCCAAACGTCTACGAATGAGCAGTTCTTC. This sequence encodes CASSQTSTNEQFF.

This clonotype has a count of ten or more. This rearrangement joins TRBV24-1 to TRBJ1-2, with D possibly being TRBD1 (6 bases). There are 13 residues in the CDR3. The V and J ends lost 9 bases and 2 bases respectively, with 12 bases between them. From germline, CDR1 is KGHDR and CDR2 SFDVKD. The CDR3 spells CATADRRNYGYTF. The CDR3 nucleotides read TGTGCCACCGCTGACAGGCGCAACTATGGCTACACCTTC.

This clonotype was observed a few times. This chain connects TRBV4-2 to TRBJ2-3; possible D gene TRBD2, 7 bases. The CDR3 extends over 16 amino acids. Looked up from germline, CDR1 is LGHNA and CDR2 is YNFKEQ. Trimming left V 3 bases short and J 0 bases short, with 13 bases between. CDR3 nucleotide sequence: TGTGCCAGCAGCCAGGGGGGGCGGGAGAGCACAGATACGCAGTATTTT. Amino acid sequence: CASSQGGRESTDTQYF.

This clonotype was counted a single time. The chain has TRBV28 and TRBJ2-1, with D unresolved. Germline V gives CDR1 MDHEN, CDR2 SYDVKM. This CDR3 spans 12 amino acids. Deletions cut 7 bases from V and 6 bases from J, with 10 bases between. In nucleotides, the CDR3 is TGTGCCAGCATAGGTATGGGCAATGAGCAGTTCTTC. This codes for CASIGMGNEQFF. The entire variable domain, with the rest obtained from reference TRBV28 and TRBJ2-1, is as follows: DVKVTQSSRYLVKRTGEKVFLECVQDMDHENMFWYRQDPGLGLRLIYFSYDVKMKEKGDIPEGYSVSREKKERFSLILESASTNQTSMYLCASIGMGNEQFFGPGTRLTVL.

Only a few counts were recorded for this clonotype. The genes are TRBV18 and TRBJ2-3, with TRBD1 identical over 8 bases. Germline V CDR1 and CDR2: KGHSH, LQKENI. V trimming: 5 bases; J trimming: 0 bases; junction bases outside the gene matches: 13. The CDR3 has 18 amino acids. The CDR3 protein is CASSYQGAVVLSTDTQYF. The CDR3 region has the DNA TGTGCCAGCTCATATCAGGGGGCCGTGGTGCTTAGCACAGATACGCAGTATTTT.

This sequence joins TRBV28 and TRBJ2-7, with 10 bases lining up with TRBD1. V shed 9 bases and J 5 bases; nucleotides not matched to a gene: 16. The CDR3 covers 16 residues. From germline, CDR1 is MDHEN and CDR2 SYDVKM. The DNA for the CDR3 is TGTGCCAGGAGTCCCTCTCATGGGGACAGGGGCGACGAGCAGTACTTC. It specifies CARSPSHGDRGDEQYF.

This clonotype was counted between two and nine times. The chain links TRBV6-2 or TRBV6-3 to TRBJ1-2; 9 bases match TRBD1. The germline gives CDR1 MNHEY, CDR2 SVGEGT. The CDR3 covers 16 residues. The V segment lost 5 bases and the J segment 6 bases; nucleotides outside the gene matches: 13. CDR3 bases: TGTGCCAGCAGTACTGGTCCCGGGACAGGGACCGATGGCTACACCTTC. Residues: CASSTGPGTGTDGYTF.

A few counts support this clonotype. The chain employs TRBV28 and TRBJ2-5; D perhaps matches TRBD2 (5 bases). The CDR3 has 15 amino acids. Germline values: CDR1 MDHEN, CDR2 SYDVKM. V was clipped by 6 bases and J by 4 bases, with 18 bases between them. CDR3 sequence reads: CASSDATGNGETQYF. The DNA of the CDR3 is TGTGCCAGCAGCGATGCAACGGGGAACGGAGAGACCCAGTACTTC.

This clonotype appeared many times. The chain carries TRBV11-3 and TRBJ2-7; D is unresolved. The CDR3 is made up of 14 amino acids. Per germline, CDR1 SGHNT and CDR2 YENEEA. V was clipped by 5 bases and J by 2 bases, with 13 bases between them. Here the CDR3 reads CASSLSDTPYEQYF. CDR3 sequence (DNA): TGTGCCAGCAGCCTATCCGACACACCCTACGAGCAGTACTTC.

This clonotype was seen repeatedly, ten times or more. The V gene is TRBV28, the J gene TRBJ1-2, with TRBD1 as a possible D gene (5 bases). The CDR3 covers 15 residues. Germline CDR1 is MDHEN and CDR2 is SYDVKM. V lost 4 bases, J lost 7 bases, and 19 bases lay in between. The DNA for the CDR3 is TGTGCCAGCAGTTCCCCGGGACTCCTTGTCTCTGGCTACACCTTC. The encoded protein is CASSSPGLLVSGYTF.

This clonotype turned up a few times. J is TRBJ2-7 and V is TRBV4-1, with D perhaps TRBD1 (6 bases). The germline gives CDR1 MGHRA, CDR2 YSYEKL. This CDR3 region has 14 residues. Trimming cost V 7 bases and J 3 bases, with 16 bases left between them. The CDR3 DNA reads TGCGCCAGCACCGTGAACAGGGAAAACTACGAGCAGTACTTC. It yields the protein CASTVNRENYEQYF.

The table lists this clonotype with many counts. The chain combines TRBV19 with TRBJ2-1; 10 bases map to TRBD2. The CDR3 covers 14 residues. Germline lookup yields CDR1 LNHDA and CDR2 SQIVND (reference sequence). With V trimmed by 9 bases and J by 9 bases, 11 bases remained unmatched. In DNA, the CDR3 is TGTGCCAGCCAACAAGCGGGGGGGCCGATTGAGCAGTTCTTC. This translates into CASQQAGGPIEQFF.